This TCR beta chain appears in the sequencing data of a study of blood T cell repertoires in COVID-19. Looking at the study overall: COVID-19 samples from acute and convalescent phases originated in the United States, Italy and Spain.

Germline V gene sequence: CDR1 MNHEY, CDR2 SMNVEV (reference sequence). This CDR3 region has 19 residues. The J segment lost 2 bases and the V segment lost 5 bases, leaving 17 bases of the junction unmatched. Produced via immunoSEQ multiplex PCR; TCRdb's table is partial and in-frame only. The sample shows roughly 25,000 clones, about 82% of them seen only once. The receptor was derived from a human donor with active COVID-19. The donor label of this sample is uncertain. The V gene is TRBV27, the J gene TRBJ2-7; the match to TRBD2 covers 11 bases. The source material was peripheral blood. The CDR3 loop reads CASSRQGGLAGGRTYEQYF. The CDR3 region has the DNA TGTGCCAGCAGTCGGCAGGGGGGGCTAGCGGGAGGCCGTACCTACGAGCAGTACTTC.